This T cell receptor (beta chain) is drawn from a study of blood T cells in healthy people across ages. As for this clonotype: Its antigen is as yet unknown.

Study-level results: TCR beta diversity per million T cells fell roughly linearly with age. Donors of long life had a larger count of naive CD4+ cells and greater diversity than aged donors. Estimates drawn from one million T cells were deemed to understate diversity.

Each donor was a healthy Caucasian individual from Russia, aged about 6 to 95. The V gene's germline CDR1 is DFQATT and CDR2 SNEGSKA (reference sequence). The CDR3 has 17 amino acids. The V and J ends lost 1 base and 2 bases, in that order; junction bases with no gene match: 9. Then a second PCR, running roughly 7 to 11 cycles, was carried out with a sample-barcoded 5' primer and a J-beta primer mix. Via MiXCR, TCRdb re-called the 5' RACE reads, giving one row per CDR3 protein. This table has about 630,000 distinct CDR3 sequences, under 25% appearing once. Sequences were obtained from blood. The chain is built from TRBV20-1 and TRBJ2-1; 9 positions agree with TRBD2. This TCR derives from a man in his 70s in good health. The CDR3 sequence: CSARALTSGLPYNEQFF. The CDR3 coding sequence is TGCAGTGCTAGAGCACTGACTAGCGGCCTTCCCTACAATGAGCAGTTCTTC.